This entry is about one TCR beta chain. Repertoires were generated with immunoSEQ multiplex PCR, while TCRdb's copy carries only in-frame clones and drops some. The sample records almost 90,000 clones, 85% to 90% being singletons. The sample is drawn from a study of control samples from healthy donors and cancer patients. The CDR3 is made up of 18 amino acids. Germline V gene data show CDR1 as SGHRS and CDR2 as YFSETQ. Trimming removed 3 bases from V and 4 bases from J, with 25 bases in between. The chain uses TRBV5-1 and TRBJ2-5; tentatively, D is TRBD2 (7 bases). Material for sequencing was blood. This clonotype was obtained from a woman between 35 and 50 years old in good health. DNA for the CDR3: TGCGCCAGCAGCTGGGGCTTGGGCGGCGGGGGCCGGAGAGAGACCCAGTACTTC. This gives the protein CASSWGLGGGGRRETQYF.